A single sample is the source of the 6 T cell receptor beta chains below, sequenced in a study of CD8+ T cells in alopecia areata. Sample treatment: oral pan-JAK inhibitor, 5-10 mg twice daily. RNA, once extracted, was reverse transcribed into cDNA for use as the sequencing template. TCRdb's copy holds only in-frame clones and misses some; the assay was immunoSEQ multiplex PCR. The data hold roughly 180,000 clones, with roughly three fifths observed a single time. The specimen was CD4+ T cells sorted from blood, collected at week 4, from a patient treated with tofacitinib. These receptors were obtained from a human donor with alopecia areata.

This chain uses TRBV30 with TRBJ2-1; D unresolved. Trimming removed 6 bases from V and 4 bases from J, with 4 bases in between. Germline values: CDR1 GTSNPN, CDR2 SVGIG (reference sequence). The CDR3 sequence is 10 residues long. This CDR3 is CACGYNEQFF. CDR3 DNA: TGTGCCTGCGGATACAATGAGCAGTTCTTC.

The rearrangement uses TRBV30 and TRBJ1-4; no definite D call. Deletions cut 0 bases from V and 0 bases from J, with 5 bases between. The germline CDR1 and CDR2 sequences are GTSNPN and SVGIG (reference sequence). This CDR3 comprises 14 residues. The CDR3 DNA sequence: TGTGCCTGGAGTGTACGGTCAACTAATGAAAAACTGTTTTTT. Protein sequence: CAWSVRSTNEKLFF.

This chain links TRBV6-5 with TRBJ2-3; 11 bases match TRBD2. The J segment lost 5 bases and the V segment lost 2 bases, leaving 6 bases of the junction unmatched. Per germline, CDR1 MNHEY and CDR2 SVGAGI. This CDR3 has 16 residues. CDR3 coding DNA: TGTGCCAGCAGTTACGTTCTAGCGGGGGGTAAAGATACGCAGTATTTT. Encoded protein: CASSYVLAGGKDTQYF.

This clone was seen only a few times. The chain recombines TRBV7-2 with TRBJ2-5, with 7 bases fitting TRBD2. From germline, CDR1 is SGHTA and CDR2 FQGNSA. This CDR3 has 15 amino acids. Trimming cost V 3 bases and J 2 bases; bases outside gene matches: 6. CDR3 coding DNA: TGTGCCAGCAGCTTGGTTGGGCGGGGGCAAGAGACCCAGTACTTC. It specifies CASSLVGRGQETQYF.

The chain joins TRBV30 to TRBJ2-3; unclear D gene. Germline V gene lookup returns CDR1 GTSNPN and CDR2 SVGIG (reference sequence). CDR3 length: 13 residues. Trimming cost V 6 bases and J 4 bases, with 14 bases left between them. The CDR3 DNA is TGTGCCTGCCAGAGGCCAGGTTCAGATACGCAGTATTTT. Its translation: CACQRPGSDTQYF.

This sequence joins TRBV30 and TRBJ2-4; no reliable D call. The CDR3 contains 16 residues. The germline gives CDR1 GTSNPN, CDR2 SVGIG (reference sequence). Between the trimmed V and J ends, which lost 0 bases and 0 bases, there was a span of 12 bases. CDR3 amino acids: CAWSVDDRSAKNIQYF. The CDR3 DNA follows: TGTGCCTGGAGTGTCGACGACCGTTCAGCCAAAAACATTCAGTACTTC.